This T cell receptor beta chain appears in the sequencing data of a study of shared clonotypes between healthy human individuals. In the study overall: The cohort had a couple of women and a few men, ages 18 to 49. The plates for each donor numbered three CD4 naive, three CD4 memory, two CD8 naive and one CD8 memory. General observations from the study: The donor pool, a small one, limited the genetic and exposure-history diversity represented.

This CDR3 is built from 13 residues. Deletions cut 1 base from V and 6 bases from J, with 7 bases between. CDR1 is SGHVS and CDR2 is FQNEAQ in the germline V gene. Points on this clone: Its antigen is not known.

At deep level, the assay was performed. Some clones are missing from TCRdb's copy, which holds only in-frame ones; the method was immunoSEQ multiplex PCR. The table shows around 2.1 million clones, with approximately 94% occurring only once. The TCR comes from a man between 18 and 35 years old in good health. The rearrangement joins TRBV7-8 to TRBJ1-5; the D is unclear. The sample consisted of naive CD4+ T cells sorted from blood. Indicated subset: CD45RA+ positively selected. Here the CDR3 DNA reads TGTGCCAGCAGCTTAGTGGGTTCTCAGCCCCAGCATTTT. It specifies CASSLVGSQPQHF.